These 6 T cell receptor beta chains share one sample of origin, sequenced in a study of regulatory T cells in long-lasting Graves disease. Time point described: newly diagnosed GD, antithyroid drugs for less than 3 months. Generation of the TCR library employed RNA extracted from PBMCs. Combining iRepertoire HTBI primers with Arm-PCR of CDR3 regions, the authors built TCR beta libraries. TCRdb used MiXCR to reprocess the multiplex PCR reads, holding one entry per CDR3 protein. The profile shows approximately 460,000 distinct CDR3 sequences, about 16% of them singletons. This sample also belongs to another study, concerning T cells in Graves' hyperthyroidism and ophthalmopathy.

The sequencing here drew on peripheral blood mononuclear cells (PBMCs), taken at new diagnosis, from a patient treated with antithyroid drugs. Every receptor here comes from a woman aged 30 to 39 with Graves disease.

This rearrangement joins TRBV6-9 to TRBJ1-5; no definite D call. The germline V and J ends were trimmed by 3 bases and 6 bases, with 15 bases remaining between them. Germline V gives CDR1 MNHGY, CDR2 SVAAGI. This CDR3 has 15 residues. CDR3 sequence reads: CASSYSPKRGQPQHF. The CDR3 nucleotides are TGTGCCAGCAGTTACTCCCCGAAACGGGGTCAGCCCCAGCATTTT.

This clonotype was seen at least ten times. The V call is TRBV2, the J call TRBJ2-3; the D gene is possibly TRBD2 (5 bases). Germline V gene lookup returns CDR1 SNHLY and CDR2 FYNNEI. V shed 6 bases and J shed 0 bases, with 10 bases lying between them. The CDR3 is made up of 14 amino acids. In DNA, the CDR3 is TGTGCCAGCAGCGAGGGCCTCAGCACAGATACGCAGTATTTT. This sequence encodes CASSEGLSTDTQYF.

The CDR3 reads CASGGEGTEAFF. The CDR3 nucleotides are TGTGCCAGCGGGGGGGAGGGCACTGAAGCTTTCTTT. J is TRBJ1-1 and V is TRBV4-2; D possibly corresponds to TRBD1 (5 bases). Germline V CDR1 and CDR2: LGHNA, YNFKEQ. The CDR3 has 12 amino acids. The V gene lost 8 bases and the J gene lost 4 bases, with 11 bases spanning the gap.

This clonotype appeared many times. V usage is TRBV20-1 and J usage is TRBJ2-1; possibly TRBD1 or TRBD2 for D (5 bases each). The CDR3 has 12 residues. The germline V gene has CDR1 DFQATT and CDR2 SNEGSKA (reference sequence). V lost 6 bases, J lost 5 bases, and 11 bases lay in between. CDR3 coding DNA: TGCAGTGCGAGGGACCGCGACAATGAGCAGTTCTTC. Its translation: CSARDRDNEQFF.

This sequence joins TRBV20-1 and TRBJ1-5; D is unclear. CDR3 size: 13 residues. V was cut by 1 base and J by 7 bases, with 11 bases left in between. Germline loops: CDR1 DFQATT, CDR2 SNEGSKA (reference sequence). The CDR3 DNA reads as TGCAGTGCTAGAGCTACATTCGGGCAGCCCCAGCATTTT. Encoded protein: CSARATFGQPQHF.

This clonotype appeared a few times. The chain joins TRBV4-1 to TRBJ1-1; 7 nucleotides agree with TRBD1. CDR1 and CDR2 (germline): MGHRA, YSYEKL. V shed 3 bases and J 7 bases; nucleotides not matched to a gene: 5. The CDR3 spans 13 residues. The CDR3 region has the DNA TGCGCCAGCAGCCACGTGGGACAGCTTGAAGCTTTCTTT. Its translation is CASSHVGQLEAFF.